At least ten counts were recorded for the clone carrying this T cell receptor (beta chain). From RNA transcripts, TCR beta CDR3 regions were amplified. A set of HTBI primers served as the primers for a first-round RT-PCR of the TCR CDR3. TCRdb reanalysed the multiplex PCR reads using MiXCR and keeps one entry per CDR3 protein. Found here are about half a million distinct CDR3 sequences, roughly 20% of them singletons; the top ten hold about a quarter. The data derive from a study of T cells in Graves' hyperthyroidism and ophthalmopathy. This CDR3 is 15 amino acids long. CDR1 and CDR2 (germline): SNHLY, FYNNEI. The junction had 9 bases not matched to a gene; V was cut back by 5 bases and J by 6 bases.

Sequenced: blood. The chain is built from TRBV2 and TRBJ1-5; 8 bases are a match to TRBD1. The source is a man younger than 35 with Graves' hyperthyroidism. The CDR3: CASSFGQGPIQPQHF. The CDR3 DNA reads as TGTGCCAGCAGTTTCGGACAGGGCCCGATTCAGCCCCAGCATTTT.